The 12 T cell receptor beta chains given below trace back to one sample, sequenced in a study of blood T cell repertoires in COVID-19. Here immunoSEQ multiplex PCR was the method, and the copy in TCRdb shows in-frame clones only, minus some. This sample has roughly 190,000 clones, with roughly 82% found just once. The sequenced material came from peripheral blood. Receptors were obtained from a woman aged 60-75 years with COVID-19, enrolled during active disease.

This chain links TRBV5-1 with TRBJ1-2, with no clear D. CDR1 and CDR2 from the germline V gene are SGHRS and YFSETQ. The CDR3 spans 16 residues. V was trimmed by 6 bases and J by 1 base, leaving 19 bases between them. CDR3 sequence: CASTPEGFNLNYGYTF. DNA for the CDR3: TGCGCCAGCACCCCGGAGGGTTTTAACCTTAACTATGGCTACACCTTC.

The rearrangement joins TRBV6-1 to TRBJ1-1; unclear D gene. Per the germline V gene, CDR1 is MNHNS and CDR2 is SASEGT. This CDR3 comprises 15 residues. Trimming pared 0 bases from V and 0 bases from J, leaving 8 bases between. The CDR3 is CASSEARGMNTEAFF. Here the CDR3 DNA reads TGTGCCAGCAGTGAAGCTAGAGGGATGAACACTGAAGCTTTCTTT.

Only one count was recorded for this clone. The chain employs TRBV6-5 and TRBJ1-5, with D unclear. The germline V gene has CDR1 MNHEY and CDR2 SVGAGI. V lost 3 bases and J 3 bases, leaving 12 bases between the germline ends. The CDR3 is 15 residues long. The CDR3 protein is CASSYATTYNQPQHF. CDR3 DNA: TGTGCCAGCAGTTATGCTACCACGTACAATCAGCCCCAGCATTTT.

The chain employs TRBV6-1 and TRBJ1-2, with D unresolved. The V and J ends lost 2 bases and 4 bases respectively, with 8 bases between them. CDR1 and CDR2 (germline): MNHNS, SASEGT. The CDR3 totals 13 residues. The CDR3 region is CASSETTVYGYTF. The CDR3 nucleotides read TGTGCCAGCAGTGAAACAACAGTCTATGGCTACACCTTC.

J is TRBJ2-1 and V is TRBV2; 9 bases line up with TRBD2. There are 15 residues in the CDR3. Looked up from germline, CDR1 is SNHLY and CDR2 is FYNNEI. V shed 4 bases, J shed 6 bases, and the junction held 7 bases outside the gene matches. The CDR3 sequence is CASSVALAGLNEQFF. CDR3 coding DNA: TGTGCCAGCAGTGTGGCCCTAGCGGGGCTCAATGAGCAGTTCTTC.

The chain couples TRBV6-5 to TRBJ1-1; 8 positions match TRBD1. V lost 5 bases, J lost 3 bases, and 5 bases stayed unmatched. This CDR3 is 14 amino acids long. Germline lookup yields CDR1 MNHEY and CDR2 SVGAGI. In nucleotides, the CDR3 is TGTGCCAGCAGTCGCAACAGGGGGGACACTGAAGCTTTCTTT. This sequence encodes CASSRNRGDTEAFF.

This clone was recorded at least ten times. This chain links TRBV3-1 (or the pseudogene TRBV3-2) with TRBJ2-7, with TRBD2 matching over 12 bases. The CDR3 length is 18 residues. V lost 2 bases and J lost 0; bases outside the gene matches: 8. Germline V CDR1 and CDR2: LGHDT, YNNKEL (reference sequence). CDR3 DNA: TGTGCCAGCAGCCAAAGGCCCTCGACTAGCGGGAGCTCCTACGAGCAGTACTTC. Translating it yields CASSQRPSTSGSSYEQYF.

The chain couples TRBV11-2 to TRBJ2-7; D remains unclear. Trimming removed 2 bases at V and 3 bases at J, with 8 bases between. The CDR3 length is 13 residues. Germline CDR1 reads SGHAT; CDR2 reads FQNNGV. The CDR3 bases are TGTGCCAGCAGCTTAAACACTAACTACGAGCAGTACGTC. Its protein product is CASSLNTNYEQYV.

The chain has TRBV12-3 or TRBV12-4 and TRBJ2-1, with D possibly being TRBD2 (5 bases). This CDR3 has 12 residues. V lost 8 bases and J 6 bases, leaving 11 bases between the germline ends. CDR3 in amino acids: CASDTGINEQFF. CDR3 sequence (DNA): TGTGCCAGCGATACCGGGATCAATGAGCAGTTCTTC.

This rearrangement joins TRBV11-2 to TRBJ2-7; 7 bases match TRBD1. V was clipped by 5 bases and J by 7 bases; unmatched bases: 5. From germline, CDR1 is SGHAT and CDR2 FQNNGV. There are 12 residues in the CDR3. The CDR3 reads CASSPRGWEQYF. DNA of the CDR3: TGTGCCAGCAGCCCCAGGGGGTGGGAGCAGTACTTC. The full variable domain, completed using reference TRBV11-2 and TRBJ2-7, is EAGVAQSPRYKIIEKRQSVAFWCNPISGHATLYWYQQILGQGPKLLIQFQNNGVVDDSQLPKDRFSAERLKGVDSTLKIQPAKLEDSAVYLCASSPRGWEQYFGPGTRLTVT.

The chain is built from TRBV4-3 and TRBJ1-1; 9 nucleotides agree with TRBD1. The CDR3 loop spans 14 amino acids. Germline lookup yields CDR1 LGHNA and CDR2 YSLEER. The J segment lost 6 bases and the V segment lost 6 bases, leaving 8 bases of the junction unmatched. The CDR3, as DNA: TGCGCCAGCAGTCCCGCCGGGACAGGGTCTGAAGCTTTCTTT. Encoded protein: CASSPAGTGSEAFF.

The chain employs TRBV4-1 and TRBJ2-7; maybe TRBD1 (6 bases). CDR3 size: 15 residues. Germline V gene data show CDR1 as MGHRA and CDR2 as YSYEKL. Trimming left V 0 bases short and J 1 base short, with 10 bases between. The DNA for the CDR3 is TGCGCCAGCAGCCAAGATGGGGACACTTCCTACGAGCAGTACTTC. This sequence encodes CASSQDGDTSYEQYF.